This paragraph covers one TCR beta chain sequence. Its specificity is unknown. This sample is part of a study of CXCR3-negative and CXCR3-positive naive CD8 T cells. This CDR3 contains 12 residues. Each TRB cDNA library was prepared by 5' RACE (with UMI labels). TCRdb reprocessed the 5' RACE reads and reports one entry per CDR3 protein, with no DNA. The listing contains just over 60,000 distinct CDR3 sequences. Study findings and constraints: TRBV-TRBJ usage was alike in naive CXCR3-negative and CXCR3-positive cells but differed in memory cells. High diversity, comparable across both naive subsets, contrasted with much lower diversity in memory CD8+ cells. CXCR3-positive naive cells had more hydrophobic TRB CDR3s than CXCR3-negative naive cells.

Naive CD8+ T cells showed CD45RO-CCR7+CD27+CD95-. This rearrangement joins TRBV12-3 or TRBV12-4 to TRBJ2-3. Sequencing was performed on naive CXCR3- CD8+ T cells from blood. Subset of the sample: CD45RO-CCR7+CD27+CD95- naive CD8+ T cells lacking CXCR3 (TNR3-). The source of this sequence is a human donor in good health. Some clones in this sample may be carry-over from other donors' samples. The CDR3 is CASSYLGDTQYF.